One T cell receptor beta chain is described in this entry. Its antigen remains unknown. These data come from a study of graft-versus-host responses after intestinal transplantation. Unmatched junction bases numbered 8, after V lost 3 bases and J lost 12 bases. The CDR3 spans 13 residues. CDR1 LGHNA and CDR2 YNFKEQ come from the germline V gene. Sequencing used immunoSEQ multiplex PCR; TCRdb keeps in-frame clones, though not all of them. The sample has around 70,000 clones; roughly nine tenths are singletons. This receptor was identified in a human donor who received an intestinal transplant. The chain employs TRBV4-2 and TRBJ2-4; 7 positions agree with TRBD1. The starting material was unstimulated CD8+ T cells sorted from spleen or lymph node cells, obtained before intestinal transplant. CDR3 residues: CASSQVIGTAQYF. The CDR3 DNA reads as TGTGCCAGCAGCCAGGTGATTGGGACAGCTCAGTACTTC.